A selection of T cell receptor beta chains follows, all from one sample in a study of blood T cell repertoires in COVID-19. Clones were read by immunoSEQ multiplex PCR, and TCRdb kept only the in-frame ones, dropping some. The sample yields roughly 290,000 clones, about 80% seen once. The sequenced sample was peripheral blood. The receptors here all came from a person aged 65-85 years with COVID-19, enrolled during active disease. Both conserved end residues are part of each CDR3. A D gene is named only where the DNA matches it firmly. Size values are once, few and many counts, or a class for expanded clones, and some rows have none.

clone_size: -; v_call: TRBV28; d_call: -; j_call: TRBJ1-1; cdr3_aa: CASSFSGARTEAFF; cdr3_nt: TGTGCCAGCAGTTTTTCAGGGGCGAGGACTGAAGCTTTCTTT
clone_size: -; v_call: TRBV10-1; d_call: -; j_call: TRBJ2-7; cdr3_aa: CASSESSFSVSYEQYF; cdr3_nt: TGCGCCAGCAGTGAGTCGTCTTTCTCAGTCTCCTACGAGCAGTACTTC
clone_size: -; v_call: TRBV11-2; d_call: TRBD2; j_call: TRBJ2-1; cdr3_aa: CASSQGSGGLGDEQFF; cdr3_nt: TGTGCCAGCAGCCAAGGTAGCGGGGGCCTGGGTGATGAGCAGTTCTTC
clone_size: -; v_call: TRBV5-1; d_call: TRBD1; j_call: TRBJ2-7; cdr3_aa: CASSLFGTGTYEQYF; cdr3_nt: TGCGCCAGCAGCTTGTTCGGGACAGGGACCTACGAGCAGTACTTC
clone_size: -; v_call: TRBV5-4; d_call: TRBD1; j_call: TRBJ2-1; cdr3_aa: CASSPGQGWYNEQFF; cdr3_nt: TGTGCCAGCAGCCCCGGACAGGGGTGGTACAATGAGCAGTTCTTC
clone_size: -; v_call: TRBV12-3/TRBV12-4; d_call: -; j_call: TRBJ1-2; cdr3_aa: CASSLQGYYGYTF; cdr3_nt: TGTGCCAGCAGTTTACAGGGGTACTATGGCTACACCTTC
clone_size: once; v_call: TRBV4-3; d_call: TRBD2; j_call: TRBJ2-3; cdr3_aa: CASSRTAGGGGDTQYF; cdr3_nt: TGCGCCAGCAGCCGAACAGCGGGGGGGGGTGGAGATACGCAGTATTTT
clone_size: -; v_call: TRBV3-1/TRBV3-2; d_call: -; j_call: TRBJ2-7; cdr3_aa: CASNRGEGLYEQYF; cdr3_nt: TGTGCCAGCAACAGGGGGGAGGGCCTCTACGAGCAGTACTTC
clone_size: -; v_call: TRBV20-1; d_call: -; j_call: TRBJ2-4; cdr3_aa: CSASKRLAKNIQYF; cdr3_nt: TGCAGTGCTAGTAAGCGGCTAGCCAAAAACATTCAGTACTTC
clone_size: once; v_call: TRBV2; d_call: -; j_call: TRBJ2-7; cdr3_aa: CASSEFREIDEQYF; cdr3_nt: TGTGCCAGCAGTGAATTTCGGGAGATCGACGAGCAGTACTTC
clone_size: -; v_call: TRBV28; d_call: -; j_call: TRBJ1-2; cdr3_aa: CASSPGRIDSSGYTF; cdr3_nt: TGTGCCAGCAGTCCGGGTAGGATTGACAGCAGCGGCTACACCTTC
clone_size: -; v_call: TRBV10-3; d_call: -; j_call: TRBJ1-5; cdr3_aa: CAISDTGDQPQHF; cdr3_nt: TGTGCCATCAGTGACACGGGGGATCAGCCCCAGCATTTT
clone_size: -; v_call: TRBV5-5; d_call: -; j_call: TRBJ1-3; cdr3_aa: CASDEAREGGNTIYF; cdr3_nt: TGTGCCAGCGACGAAGCTAGGGAGGGCGGAAACACCATATATTTT
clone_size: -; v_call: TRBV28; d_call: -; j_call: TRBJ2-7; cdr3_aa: CASSFSRHGYEQYF; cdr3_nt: TGTGCCAGCAGTTTCTCTCGTCACGGCTACGAGCAGTACTTC
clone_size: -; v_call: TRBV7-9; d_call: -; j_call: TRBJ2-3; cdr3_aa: CASSLLTVTSTDTQYF; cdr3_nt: TGTGCCAGCAGCCTTTTGACTGTTACTAGCACAGATACGCAGTATTTT
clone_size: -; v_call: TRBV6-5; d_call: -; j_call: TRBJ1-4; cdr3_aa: CASSYVQSNEKLFF; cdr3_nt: TGTGCCAGCAGTTACGTACAGTCTAATGAAAAACTGTTTTTT
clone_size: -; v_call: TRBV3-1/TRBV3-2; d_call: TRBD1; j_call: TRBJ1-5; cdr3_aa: CASSQGNTGGQPQHF; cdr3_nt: TGTGCCAGCAGCCAAGGTAATACAGGGGGGCAGCCCCAGCATTTT
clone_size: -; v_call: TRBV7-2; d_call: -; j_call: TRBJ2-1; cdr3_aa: CASSSTPQGIRVF; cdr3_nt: TGTGCCAGCAGCTCGACTCCTCAGGGTATTAGGGTCTTC
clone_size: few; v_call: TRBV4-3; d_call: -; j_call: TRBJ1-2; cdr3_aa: CASSPNSATNYGYTF; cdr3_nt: TGCGCCAGCAGCCCGAACAGTGCAACTAACTATGGCTACACCTTC
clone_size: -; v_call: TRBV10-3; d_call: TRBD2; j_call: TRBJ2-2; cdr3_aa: CAINGGGQNTGELFF; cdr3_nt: TGTGCCATCAATGGCGGGGGGCAGAACACCGGGGAGCTGTTTTTT
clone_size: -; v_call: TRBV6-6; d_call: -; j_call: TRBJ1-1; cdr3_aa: CASSYGQDTEAFF; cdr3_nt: TGTGCCAGCAGTTACGGGCAGGACACTGAAGCTTTCTTT
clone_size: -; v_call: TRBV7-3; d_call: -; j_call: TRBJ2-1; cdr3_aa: CASSLGHSNNEQFF; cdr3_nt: TGTGCCAGCAGCCTCGGTCATTCAAACAATGAGCAGTTCTTC
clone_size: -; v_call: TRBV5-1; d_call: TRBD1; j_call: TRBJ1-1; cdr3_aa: CASSSRTGANTEAFF; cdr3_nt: TGCGCCAGCAGCTCCCGGACAGGAGCGAACACTGAAGCTTTCTTT
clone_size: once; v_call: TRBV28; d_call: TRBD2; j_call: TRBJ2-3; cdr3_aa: CASSQLLAGGGGTDTQYF; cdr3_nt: TGTGCCAGCAGTCAACTCTTAGCGGGAGGAGGGGGCACAGATACGCAGTATTTT
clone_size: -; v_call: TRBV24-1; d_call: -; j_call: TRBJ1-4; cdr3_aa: CAPGWGVGFKEKLFF; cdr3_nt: TGTGCCCCCGGGTGGGGGGTCGGTTTCAAAGAAAAACTGTTTTTT
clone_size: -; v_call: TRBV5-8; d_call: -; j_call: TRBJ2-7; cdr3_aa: CASSLSGYEQYF; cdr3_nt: TGTGCCAGCAGCTTGTCGGGCTACGAGCAGTACTTC
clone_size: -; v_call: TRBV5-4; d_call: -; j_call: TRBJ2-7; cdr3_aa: CASSLPGFTYEQYF; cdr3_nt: TGTGCCAGCAGCTTACCGGGGTTTACCTACGAGCAGTACTTC
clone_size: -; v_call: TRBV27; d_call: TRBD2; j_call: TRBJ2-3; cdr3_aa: CASRMSGRDTDTQYF; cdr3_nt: TGTGCCAGCAGGATGTCCGGGAGGGACACAGATACGCAGTATTTT
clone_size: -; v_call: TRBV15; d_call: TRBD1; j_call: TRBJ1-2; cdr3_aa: CATSREGQGGSGYTF; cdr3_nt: TGTGCCACCAGCAGAGAGGGACAGGGTGGGAGTGGCTACACCTTC